A single T cell receptor beta chain is shown here with its context. Trimming at V came to 7 bases and at J to 6 bases, leaving 2 bases not matched to a gene. The CDR3 length is 11 residues. Germline loops: CDR1 DFQATT, CDR2 SNEGSKA (reference sequence). The repertoire was sequenced with immunoSEQ multiplex PCR; TCRdb's copy has only in-frame clones and lacks some. The data contain about 44,000 clones, approximately 96% of them singletons. This entry comes from a study of T cell changes during pregnancy in multiple sclerosis. The chain is built from TRBV20-1 and TRBJ1-1; TRBD1 matches at 10 bases. This material consisted of peripheral blood, taken in the second trimester of pregnancy. The sequence derives from a female donor with multiple sclerosis, enrolled in a pregnancy study. CDR3 sequence: CSVDRGPEAFF. CDR3 in DNA: TGCAGTGTCGACAGGGGGCCTGAAGCTTTCTTT.